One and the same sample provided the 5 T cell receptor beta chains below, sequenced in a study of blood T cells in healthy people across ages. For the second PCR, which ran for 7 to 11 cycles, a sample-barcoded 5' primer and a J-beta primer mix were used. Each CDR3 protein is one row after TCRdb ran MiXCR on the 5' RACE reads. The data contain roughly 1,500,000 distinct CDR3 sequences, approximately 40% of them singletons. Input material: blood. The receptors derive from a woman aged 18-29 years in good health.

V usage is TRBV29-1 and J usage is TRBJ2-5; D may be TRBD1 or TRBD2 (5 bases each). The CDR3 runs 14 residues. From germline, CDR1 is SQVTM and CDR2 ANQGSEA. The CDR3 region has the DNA TGCAGTGCCTCTACCGAGGGGCGGCAAGAGACCCAGTACTTC. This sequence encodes CSASTEGRQETQYF. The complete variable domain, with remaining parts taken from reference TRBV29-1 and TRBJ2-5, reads SAVISQKPSRDICQRGTSLTIQCQVDSQVTMMFWYRQQPGQSLTLIATANQGSEATYESGFVIDKFPISRPNLTFSTLTVSNMSPEDSSIYLCSASTEGRQETQYFGPGTRLLVL.

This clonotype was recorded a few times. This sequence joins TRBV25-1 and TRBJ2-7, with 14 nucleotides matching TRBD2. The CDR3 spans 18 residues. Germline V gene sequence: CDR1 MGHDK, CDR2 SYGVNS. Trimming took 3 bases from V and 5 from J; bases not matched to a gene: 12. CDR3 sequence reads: CASSDKSATSGRGNEQYF. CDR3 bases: TGTGCCAGCAGTGATAAGAGTGCGACTAGCGGGAGGGGGAACGAGCAGTACTTC.

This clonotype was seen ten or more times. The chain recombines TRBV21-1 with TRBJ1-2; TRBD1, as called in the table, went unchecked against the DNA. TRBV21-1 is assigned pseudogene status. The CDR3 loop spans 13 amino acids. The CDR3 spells CASRQGGDYGYTF. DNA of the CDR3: TGTGCCAGCAGACAGGGAGGGGACTATGGCTACACCTTC.

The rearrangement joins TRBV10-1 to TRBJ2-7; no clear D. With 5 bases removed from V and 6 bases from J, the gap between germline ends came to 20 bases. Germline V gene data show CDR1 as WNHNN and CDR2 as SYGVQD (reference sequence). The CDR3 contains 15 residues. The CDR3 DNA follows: TGCGCCAGCAGTCAAACCAATCGTTATAACGGCGAGCAGTACTTC. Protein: CASSQTNRYNGEQYF.

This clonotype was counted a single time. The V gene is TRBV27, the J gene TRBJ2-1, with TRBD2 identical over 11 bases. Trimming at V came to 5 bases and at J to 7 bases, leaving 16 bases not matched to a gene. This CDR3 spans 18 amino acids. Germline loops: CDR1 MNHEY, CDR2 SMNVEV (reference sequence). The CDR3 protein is CASSPTPFSGRATNEQFF. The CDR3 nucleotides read TGTGCCAGCAGTCCAACCCCCTTTAGCGGGAGGGCAACTAATGAGCAGTTCTTC.